Below are 15 T cell receptor beta chains sequenced from a single sample in a study of monozygotic twins with cystic fibrosis. TCRdb keeps only in-frame clones here, not all; method: immunoSEQ multiplex PCR. The profile shows around 20,000 clones, just under 90% of them singletons. Input material: blood. These receptors were taken from a woman between 25 and 40 years old with cystic fibrosis.

The chain carries TRBV5-5 and TRBJ2-3; no clear D gene. Germline values: CDR1 SGHKS, CDR2 YYEKEE (reference sequence). The CDR3 spans 13 residues. Between the trimmed V and J ends, which lost 6 bases and 4 bases, there was a span of 12 bases. CDR3 coding DNA: TGTGCCAGCACCAACATGGATGCAGATACGCAGTATTTT. Amino acids: CASTNMDADTQYF.

This chain uses TRBV5-5 with TRBJ2-1, with TRBD1 identical over 9 bases. Germline values: CDR1 SGHKS, CDR2 YYEKEE (reference sequence). The CDR3 consists of 15 residues. The ends lost 5 bases at V and 2 bases at J; junction bases unmatched: 5. The CDR3 nucleotides read TGTGCCAGCAGGGAGGGACAGGGTACCTACAATGAGCAGTTCTTC. Translated, it gives CASREGQGTYNEQFF.

The chain joins TRBV4-1 to TRBJ1-6; TRBD1 is a possible D gene (5 bases). The CDR3 covers 16 residues. V was trimmed by 5 bases and J by 2 bases, leaving 13 bases between them. The germline gives CDR1 MGHRA, CDR2 YSYEKL. In nucleotides, the CDR3 is TGCGCCAGCAGCGCACCCGGGACGGCCTATAATTCACCCCTCCACTTT. Translating gives CASSAPGTAYNSPLHF.

The chain employs TRBV7-8 and TRBJ1-4; the match to TRBD1 covers 7 bases. The germline gives CDR1 SGHVS, CDR2 FQNEAQ. V was pared by 1 base and J by 5 bases, with 4 bases of the junction left unmatched. This CDR3 spans 15 amino acids. The CDR3 here is CASSLGDSRNEKLFF. The CDR3 DNA follows: TGTGCCAGCAGCTTAGGGGACAGCCGGAATGAAAAACTGTTTTTT. Drawing the rest from reference TRBV7-8 and TRBJ1-4, the complete variable domain is GAGVSQSPRYKVAKRGQDVALRCDPISGHVSLFWYQQALGQGPEFLTYFQNEAQLDKSGLPSDRFFAERPEGSVSTLKIQRTQQEDSAVYLCASSLGDSRNEKLFFGSGTQLSVL.

The DNA for the CDR3 is TGTGCCAGCAGTTCGGACAGTCTTTATGAAAAACTGTTTTTT. This gives the protein CASSSDSLYEKLFF. This chain uses TRBV2 with TRBJ1-4; D might be TRBD1 (6 bases). Looked up from germline, CDR1 is SNHLY and CDR2 is FYNNEI. There are 14 residues in the CDR3. V lost 5 bases, J lost 6 bases, and 13 bases lay in between.

The chain recombines TRBV15 with TRBJ2-1, with 8 bases matching TRBD2. Trimming took 1 base from V and 2 from J; bases not matched to a gene: 10. The CDR3 is 18 amino acids. The germline V gene encodes CDR1 LNHNV and CDR2 YYDKDF (reference sequence). The CDR3 region has the DNA TGTGCCACCAGCAGAGTTTTTAGCGGCGGGGGGCCCTACAATGAGCAGTTCTTC. Its translation: CATSRVFSGGGPYNEQFF.

In its sample, this clone was seen a few times. This rearrangement joins TRBV4-1 to TRBJ2-7, with D perhaps matching TRBD2 (5 bases). There are 14 residues in the CDR3. Per the germline V gene, CDR1 is MGHRA and CDR2 is YSYEKL. V dropped 4 bases and J dropped 2 bases, with 12 bases sitting between them. The CDR3 nucleotides are TGCGCCAGCAGCCCGGAGGAGGCAGCCTACGAGCAGTACTTC. It encodes CASSPEEAAYEQYF.

This clone was detected only once. The V call is TRBV6-1, the J call TRBJ1-5; D is uncertain. Trimming shortened V by 7 bases and J by 7 bases, and 14 bases separated the two germline ends. Germline V gene data show CDR1 as MNHNS and CDR2 as SASEGT. This CDR3 comprises 13 residues. The CDR3 nucleotides are TGTGCCAGCACCTTAGAAGGAGGACAGCCCCAGCATTTT. This sequence encodes CASTLEGGQPQHF.

The gene calls are TRBV7-7 and TRBJ2-3; tentative D call: TRBD2 (6 bases). The germline gives CDR1 SSHAT, CDR2 FNYEAQ (reference sequence). The CDR3 extends over 14 amino acids. The ends were cut back, 1 base at V and 5 bases at J, with 10 bases in the middle. The CDR3 reads CASSLGTTGDTQYF. CDR3 DNA sequence: TGTGCCAGCAGCTTAGGGACTACCGGAGATACGCAGTATTTT.

Only one count was recorded for this clone. The chain uses TRBV19 and TRBJ2-3; tentatively, D is TRBD2 (5 bases). The CDR3 length is 16 residues. From germline, CDR1 is LNHDA and CDR2 SQIVND (reference sequence). Trimming cost V 3 bases and J 0 bases, with 13 bases left between them. DNA of the CDR3: TGTGCCAGTAGTATTGGCCGGGGAATTAGCACAGATACGCAGTATTTT. The encoded protein is CASSIGRGISTDTQYF.

The chain uses TRBV21-1 and TRBJ2-6; no check of the table's D call, TRBD1, against the DNA was made. TRBV21-1 is a recognized pseudogene. This CDR3 is 19 amino acids long. The CDR3 loop is CASFAQGGCIGAGANVLTF. The CDR3 coding sequence is TGTGCCAGCTTCGCACAGGGTGGGTGCATAGGGGCTGGGGCCAACGTCCTGACTTTC.

The genes are TRBV5-6 and TRBJ2-7, with 7 nucleotides matching TRBD2. Germline V gene data show CDR1 as SGHDT and CDR2 as YYEEEE. The CDR3 runs to 14 residues. Trimming removed 0 bases from V and 5 bases from J; junction bases left unmatched: 5. As DNA, the CDR3 is TGTGCCAGCAGCTTGGGATGGGGAGGGGACGAGCAGTACTTC. Its translation is CASSLGWGGDEQYF.

The chain employs TRBV6-6 and TRBJ2-7; maybe TRBD2 (5 bases). Germline V gene lookup returns CDR1 MNHNY and CDR2 SVGAGI (reference sequence). The CDR3 runs to 12 residues. Between the trimmed V and J ends, which lost 0 bases and 11 bases, there was a span of 11 bases. CDR3 nucleotides: TGTGCCAGCAGTTACTCGAGGGCAGAAAAGTACTTC. Protein: CASSYSRAEKYF.

The chain recombines TRBV27 with TRBJ2-2; possibly TRBD2 for D (6 bases). This CDR3 contains 17 residues. Germline V gene sequence: CDR1 MNHEY, CDR2 SMNVEV (reference sequence). Trimming shortened V by 0 bases and J by 5 bases, and 16 bases separated the two germline ends. This CDR3 is CASSLSRRRGSTGELFF. CDR3 nucleotide sequence: TGTGCCAGCAGTTTATCGCGGCGGAGGGGCAGTACCGGGGAGCTGTTTTTT.

The chain employs TRBV27 and TRBJ2-1; D perhaps matches TRBD2 (6 bases). V was clipped by 4 bases and J by 5 bases, with 15 bases between them. This CDR3 spans 15 amino acids. CDR1 and CDR2 from the germline V gene are MNHEY and SMNVEV (reference sequence). The CDR3 sequence: CASSSFGGWNNEQFF. For the CDR3, the DNA is TGTGCCAGCAGTTCCTTCGGAGGGTGGAACAATGAGCAGTTCTTC.